This T cell receptor beta chain emerged from a study of human T cells and chemical hapten exposure. Whole-study context: While the roughly 25-week study was under way, patients received diphenylcyclopropenone on the scalp every week. Minor volume differences among pooled libraries chiefly drove per-sample TCR yield variation.

This clonotype has ten or more counts. Time point denoted: patch test 3, about 24 weeks after DPC sensitization. Sample treatment: therapeutic diphenylcyclopropenone sensitization with weekly scalp DPC. CDR3 length: 13 residues. V lost 3 bases and J 6 bases, leaving 11 bases between the germline ends. Germline V lookup: CDR1 ENHRY, CDR2 SYGVKD. TCRdb analysed the RACE reads with MiXCR anew, one entry per CDR3 protein. The sample includes more than 80,000 distinct CDR3 sequences, roughly a tenth of them seen just once. V is TRBV10-3 and J is TRBJ1-2; D is undetermined. This receptor was taken from a woman aged 45-60 years with alopecia areata. Some clones in this sample may be carry-over from other donors' samples. The sample here was whole blood, taken in connection with sensitization to the hapten diphenylcyclopropenone (DPC). The CDR3 DNA reads as TGTGCCATCAGTGACTCCGCGTTGGATGGCTACACCTTC. It is translated as CAISDSALDGYTF.